These T cell receptor beta chains were read from a single sample in a study of shared clonotypes between healthy human individuals. Clones were sequenced by immunoSEQ multiplex PCR, and TCRdb holds only the in-frame ones, with some missing. The sample yields roughly 810,000 clones, roughly 96% seen once. The sample was naive CD8+ T cells sorted from blood. The receptor source for this set is a young man in good health. CDR3s include the opening cysteine and the closing phenylalanine or tryptophan. A D gene is named only where the DNA matches it firmly. A row's size may be missing; if present it is once, few, many or a size class.

cdr3_nt | cdr3_aa | v_call | d_call | j_call | clone_size
TGTGCCAGCAGCTGGTCCCCGGGGTCCGAGACCCAGTACTTC | CASSWSPGSETQYF | TRBV7-6 | NA | TRBJ2-5 | NA
TGCGCCAGCAGGGGAGCAGCGCCACAAGGCTACACCTTC | CASRGAAPQGYTF | TRBV5-1 | NA | TRBJ1-2 | NA
TGTGCAAGTCGCACACCAACAGGGTACGAGCAGTACTTC | CASRTPTGYEQYF | TRBV12-2 | NA | TRBJ2-7 | NA
TGTGCCAGCAGTTCAACCTTAGCGGGAGACCCCTACGAGCAGTACTTC | CASSSTLAGDPYEQYF | TRBV27 | TRBD2 | TRBJ2-7 | NA
TGTGCCAGCAGCTTATATCCCAGGGGGCCAGAACAGCCCCAGCATTTT | CASSLYPRGPEQPQHF | TRBV7-9 | TRBD1 | TRBJ1-5 | NA
TGTGCCAGCGGAACTTCCGGGACTAGGGGCAATGAGCAGTTCTTC | CASGTSGTRGNEQFF | TRBV25-1 | TRBD2 | TRBJ2-1 | once
TGTGCCAGCAGCTTAGGGGAAGCCTACGAGCAGTACTTC | CASSLGEAYEQYF | TRBV7-2 | NA | TRBJ2-7 | NA
TGTGCCAGCAGTCCAACCTTCAGGGGGACAAAAGAGACCCAGTACTTC | CASSPTFRGTKETQYF | TRBV27 | TRBD1 | TRBJ2-5 | NA
TGTGCCAGTCGGCTAGCGCCTAGCTCCTACAATGAGCAGTTCTTC | CASRLAPSSYNEQFF | TRBV19 | NA | TRBJ2-1 | NA
TGCGCCAGCAGCCAAGATTGGGGGCCTAGCGCGACCTACGAGCAGTACTTC | CASSQDWGPSATYEQYF | TRBV4-3 | NA | TRBJ2-7 | NA
TGTGCCAGCAGCCTCCGGAGAGGGGGCAGGGAGACCCAGTACTTC | CASSLRRGGRETQYF | TRBV7-9 | TRBD1 | TRBJ2-5 | NA
TGTGCCAGTAGGCCCGAAAATTACAATGAGCAGTTCTTC | CASRPENYNEQFF | TRBV19 | NA | TRBJ2-1 | NA
TGTGCCAGCAGCGTAGGAGGGGGGACTGGCACAGATACGCAGTATTTT | CASSVGGGTGTDTQYF | TRBV9 | NA | TRBJ2-3 | NA
TGTGCCAGCAGTCCGACAGCTTCTCGCAATCAGCCCCAGCATTTT | CASSPTASRNQPQHF | TRBV27 | NA | TRBJ1-5 | NA
TGTGCCAGCAGCCACAGCGGGAAATGGAACATTCAGTACTTC | CASSHSGKWNIQYF | TRBV5-5 | TRBD2 | TRBJ2-4 | NA
TGTGCCAGCAGCCCAACTCTGATGACCGGGACACGTAACACTGAAGCTTTCTTT | CASSPTLMTGTRNTEAFF | TRBV7-8 | NA | TRBJ1-1 | NA
TGTGCCAGCACCCTCTTAGCCGCGCTGGAGCGCACAGATACGCAGTATTTT | CASTLLAALERTDTQYF | TRBV11-2 | NA | TRBJ2-3 | NA
TGTGCCAGCAGCCCGGGACTAGTCATTCATGAGCAGTTCTTC | CASSPGLVIHEQFF | TRBV27 | TRBD2 | TRBJ2-1 | NA
TGTGCCAGCAGCTCGGCGAACTCGAATACCTATGGCTACACCTTC | CASSSANSNTYGYTF | TRBV13 | NA | TRBJ1-2 | NA
TGTGCCAGCAGTTCGGGACACTCCTACGAGCAGTACTTC | CASSSGHSYEQYF | TRBV25-1 | NA | TRBJ2-7 | NA
TGTGCCACCAGGGAGTACGACCAGGGGACCTCCTACGAGCAGTACTTC | CATREYDQGTSYEQYF | TRBV15 | NA | TRBJ2-7 | NA
TGTGCCAGCAGTTACGGGACTAGCGGCTACGAGCAGTACTTC | CASSYGTSGYEQYF | TRBV6-5 | TRBD2 | TRBJ2-7 | few
TGTGCCAGCAGTGAGGTTATCACAAGCTCCTACGAGCAGTACTTC | CASSEVITSSYEQYF | TRBV2 | NA | TRBJ2-7 | once
TGTGCCAGCAGCTCCAAGGACTTTTACAATGAGCAGTTCTTC | CASSSKDFYNEQFF | TRBV5-5 | NA | TRBJ2-1 | NA
TGTGCCAGCAGCCCTAGGGGGAACACCGGGGAGCTGTTTTTT | CASSPRGNTGELFF | TRBV7-2 | NA | TRBJ2-2 | once
TGTGCCAGCAACTCCCCGAGATGGGAGGGCCAAAATTACTATGAGCAGTTCTTC | CASNSPRWEGQNYYEQFF | TRBV7-8 | TRBD2 | TRBJ2-1 | NA
TGTGCCAGCAACCTCGGGGGGAGGTACACCGGGGAGCTGTTTTTT | CASNLGGRYTGELFF | TRBV7-3 | TRBD2 | TRBJ2-2 | NA
TGCGCCAGCAGCCCCGGGACTAGCGGGAGAAATGAGCAGTTCTTC | CASSPGTSGRNEQFF | TRBV4-3 | TRBD2 | TRBJ2-1 | NA
TGTGCCAGCAGTGACCGACAGGGCCACGAGCAGTACTTC | CASSDRQGHEQYF | TRBV6-1 | TRBD1 | TRBJ2-7 | NA
TGTGCCAGCAGCTTATTTTGGGACACTGAAGCTTTCTTT | CASSLFWDTEAFF | TRBV7-2 | NA | TRBJ1-1 | once
TGTGCCAGCAGTTTATCGTGGGGCCTTAACTATGGCTACACCTTC | CASSLSWGLNYGYTF | TRBV27 | NA | TRBJ1-2 | NA
TGTGCCAGCAGTTCGCTAGTGATGGGCAATGAGCAGTTCTTC | CASSSLVMGNEQFF | TRBV27 | NA | TRBJ2-1 | NA
TGTGCCAGCAGCTTAGAAGGACTAGCGCCATATTTCTACGAGCAGTACTTC | CASSLEGLAPYFYEQYF | TRBV7-8 | TRBD2 | TRBJ2-7 | NA
TGTGCCAGCAGCCCCTTGGACCCGGTCGGGGACGAGCAGTACTTC | CASSPLDPVGDEQYF | TRBV7-3 | NA | TRBJ2-7 | NA
TGCGCCAGCACCGAGACAGGGAGTACTGAAGCTTTCTTT | CASTETGSTEAFF | TRBV5-1 | TRBD1 | TRBJ1-1 | NA
TGTGCCAGCAGAGGGGACACGACACAAGAGACCCAGTACTTC | CASRGDTTQETQYF | TRBV5-4 | NA | TRBJ2-5 | NA
TGTGCCAGCAGTCTAGCGGAGCACTACAATGAGCAGTTCTTC | CASSLAEHYNEQFF | TRBV6-5 | TRBD2 | TRBJ2-1 | once